These T cell receptor beta chains were read from a single sample in a study of OX40 agonist ivuxolimab in advanced cancers. Generated by immunoSEQ multiplex PCR, the TCRdb table keeps only in-frame clones and is missing some. The sample has about 71,000 clones, about 88% seen once. Source: CD4+ or CD8+ T cells sorted from blood, taken in a trial of the OX40 agonist ivuxolimab. The origin of the receptors is an adult with an advanced solid tumor such as melanoma, head and neck, liver or kidney cancer. CDR3s include the opening cysteine and the closing phenylalanine or tryptophan. The D gene is left open where the match is weak. For some rows the clone size is stated as once, few or many, or as a class when expanded; others skip it.

J gene: TRBJ2-4
clone size: .
V gene: TRBV6-6
D gene: .
CDR3 DNA: TGTGCCAGCAGTTCCCCTTATGAAGCCAAAAACATTCAGTACTTC
CDR3 protein: CASSSPYEAKNIQYF

J gene: TRBJ2-2
clone size: .
V gene: TRBV28
D gene: .
CDR3 DNA: TGTGCCAGCCCCACCGAGCAGCTCACCGGGGAGCTGTTTTTT
CDR3 protein: CASPTEQLTGELFF

J gene: TRBJ2-2
clone size: .
V gene: TRBV10-3
D gene: TRBD2
CDR3 DNA: TGTGCCATCAGACTAGCGGGAGGGGTCGCGAACACCGGGGAGCTGTTTTTT
CDR3 protein: CAIRLAGGVANTGELFF

J gene: TRBJ1-2
clone size: .
V gene: TRBV19
D gene: TRBD1
CDR3 DNA: TGTGCCAGTAGCCTGGACAGGGGTAAGGGCTACACCTTC
CDR3 protein: CASSLDRGKGYTF

J gene: TRBJ1-5
clone size: .
V gene: TRBV7-8
D gene: .
CDR3 DNA: TGTGCCAGCAGCTTAGGGTCACAGCGCTATAGCAATCAGCCCCAGCATTTT
CDR3 protein: CASSLGSQRYSNQPQHF

J gene: TRBJ2-1
clone size: .
V gene: TRBV12-5
D gene: TRBD2
CDR3 DNA: TGTGCTAGTGCCAGGGGTCTAGCGGGAGAGTACAATGAGCAGTTCTTC
CDR3 protein: CASARGLAGEYNEQFF

J gene: TRBJ2-4
clone size: .
V gene: TRBV30
D gene: TRBD2
CDR3 DNA: TGTGCCTGGCCAGCGGGGAGGGCTGACATTCAGTACTTC
CDR3 protein: CAWPAGRADIQYF

J gene: TRBJ2-7
clone size: .
V gene: TRBV7-8
D gene: .
CDR3 DNA: TGTGCCAGCAGTCCTTCGGGACCCCTGTTAAGGAACGAGCAGTACTTC
CDR3 protein: CASSPSGPLLRNEQYF

J gene: TRBJ1-6
clone size: few
V gene: TRBV7-3
D gene: .
CDR3 DNA: TGTGCCAGCAGCTTATCCATCCGGAATAATTCACCCCTCCACTTT
CDR3 protein: CASSLSIRNNSPLHF

J gene: TRBJ2-3
clone size: once
V gene: TRBV5-1
D gene: .
CDR3 DNA: TGCGCCAGCAGCTTGGGGCAGGGGGATACGCAGTATTTT
CDR3 protein: CASSLGQGDTQYF

J gene: TRBJ1-2
clone size: .
V gene: TRBV9
D gene: .
CDR3 DNA: TGTGCCAGCAGCGCAGCCGGGCAACGCTATGGCTACACCTTC
CDR3 protein: CASSAAGQRYGYTF

J gene: TRBJ1-1
clone size: .
V gene: TRBV4-1
D gene: .
CDR3 DNA: TGCGCCAGCAGCCAAGATATCGAGGCAGGGTGGTTGGCTTTCTTT
CDR3 protein: CASSQDIEAGWLAFF

J gene: TRBJ2-5
clone size: .
V gene: TRBV6-6
D gene: .
CDR3 DNA: TGTGCCAGCAGTGGCCCCAAGGGCGGCCAAGAGACCCAGTACTTC
CDR3 protein: CASSGPKGGQETQYF

J gene: TRBJ2-3
clone size: once
V gene: TRBV5-1
D gene: .
CDR3 DNA: TGCGCCAGCAGCTTGGGACAGGAACGAGATACGCAGTATTTT
CDR3 protein: CASSLGQERDTQYF

J gene: TRBJ2-5
clone size: once
V gene: TRBV2
D gene: .
CDR3 DNA: TGTGCCAGCAAAACTGGTCAATCCCAAGAGACCCAGTACTTC
CDR3 protein: CASKTGQSQETQYF

J gene: TRBJ2-7
clone size: .
V gene: TRBV7-2
D gene: .
CDR3 DNA: TGTGCCAGCAGCTCCCATAATTTTTACGAGCAGTACTTC
CDR3 protein: CASSSHNFYEQYF

J gene: TRBJ1-5
clone size: .
V gene: TRBV28
D gene: .
CDR3 DNA: TGTGCCAGTAACCGGGACACAGGGCAGCCCCAGCATTTT
CDR3 protein: CASNRDTGQPQHF

J gene: TRBJ2-3
clone size: .
V gene: TRBV7-2
D gene: .
CDR3 DNA: TGTGCCAGCAGCCTGGGCCTCGGCACAGATACGCAGTATTTT
CDR3 protein: CASSLGLGTDTQYF

J gene: TRBJ2-2
clone size: .
V gene: TRBV2
D gene: .
CDR3 DNA: TGTGCCAGCAGTGAAGAGCAGATCCCGAACACCGGGGAGCTGTTTTTT
CDR3 protein: CASSEEQIPNTGELFF

J gene: TRBJ2-3
clone size: .
V gene: TRBV5-1
D gene: .
CDR3 DNA: TGCGCCAGCAGCTTGGATCAGGGTGGGGATACGCAGTATTTT
CDR3 protein: CASSLDQGGDTQYF

J gene: TRBJ2-7
clone size: .
V gene: TRBV7-9
D gene: .
CDR3 DNA: TGTGCCAGCAGCTTCCCGCAGGGAAAAGGGTACGAGCAGTACTTC
CDR3 protein: CASSFPQGKGYEQYF

J gene: TRBJ2-2
clone size: .
V gene: TRBV7-9
D gene: TRBD2
CDR3 DNA: TGTGCCAGCAGGCTAGCGGGAGACCACACCGGGGAGCTGTTTTTT
CDR3 protein: CASRLAGDHTGELFF

J gene: TRBJ2-3
clone size: once
V gene: TRBV5-6
D gene: TRBD2
CDR3 DNA: TGTGCCAGCAGCTTACGGACTAGCGGGAACACAGATACGCAGTATTTT
CDR3 protein: CASSLRTSGNTDTQYF

J gene: TRBJ2-1
clone size: .
V gene: TRBV6-5
D gene: .
CDR3 DNA: TGTGCCAGCAAAGGGGGGACAGATTACAATGAGCAGTTCTTC
CDR3 protein: CASKGGTDYNEQFF

J gene: TRBJ2-3
clone size: once
V gene: TRBV7-2
D gene: .
CDR3 DNA: TGTGCCAGCAGCTTAGATCCAGGGCCCACAGATACGCAGTATTTT
CDR3 protein: CASSLDPGPTDTQYF

J gene: TRBJ2-2
clone size: .
V gene: TRBV7-2
D gene: .
CDR3 DNA: TGTGCCAGCAGCTTAAACCCCTCTGGTGACCGAGTTTCCGGGGAGCTGTTTTTT
CDR3 protein: CASSLNPSGDRVSGELFF

J gene: TRBJ1-1
clone size: .
V gene: TRBV27
D gene: .
CDR3 DNA: TGTGCCAGCAGTTCGACAGCGAACACTGAAGCTTTCTTT
CDR3 protein: CASSSTANTEAFF

J gene: TRBJ2-1
clone size: .
V gene: TRBV4-3
D gene: .
CDR3 DNA: TGCGCCAGCAGCCAAGGCAGTGGAAAGAACTCCTACAATGAGCAGTTCTTC
CDR3 protein: CASSQGSGKNSYNEQFF

J gene: TRBJ2-2
clone size: .
V gene: TRBV7-9
D gene: TRBD2
CDR3 DNA: TGTGCCAGCAGACCGGGACTAGCGGGAGTCGGGGAGCTGTTTTTT
CDR3 protein: CASRPGLAGVGELFF

J gene: TRBJ2-5
clone size: .
V gene: TRBV29-1
D gene: .
CDR3 DNA: TGCAGCGCCGACTATAGAGGGCAAGAGACCCAGTACTTC
CDR3 protein: CSADYRGQETQYF

J gene: TRBJ2-2
clone size: once
V gene: TRBV7-7
D gene: .
CDR3 DNA: TGTGCTAGCGGCCGACAAGGGGGCGCTGGAACCGGGGAGCTGTTTTTT
CDR3 protein: CASGRQGGAGTGELFF